The rows below give T cell receptor beta chains drawn from one sample of a study of blood T cell repertoires in COVID-19. Method: immunoSEQ multiplex PCR; TCRdb's copy keeps in-frame clones and lacks some. The sample holds some 170,000 clones, about 91% seen once. The specimen was peripheral blood. The receptors here all came from a woman aged 45-65 years with acute or convalescent COVID-19. The CDR3 runs from the conserved cysteine through the conserved F or W. A D gene is named only where the DNA matches it firmly. Expanded clones are given a class, and other clones once, few, many or no size at all.

D gene: TRBD2; clone size: -; J gene: TRBJ2-7; V gene: TRBV19; CDR3 length: 15; CDR3 protein: CASSSFAAGGREQYF; CDR3 DNA: TGTGCCAGTAGCTCCTTTGCGGCGGGGGGGCGAGAGCAGTACTTC
D gene: TRBD2; clone size: -; J gene: TRBJ2-1; V gene: TRBV5-1; CDR3 length: 16; CDR3 protein: CASSLDNSGAYNEQFF; CDR3 DNA: TGCGCCAGCAGCTTGGACAATAGCGGGGCTTACAATGAGCAGTTCTTC
D gene: -; clone size: -; J gene: TRBJ1-2; V gene: TRBV14; CDR3 length: 15; CDR3 protein: CASSPYRSPNYGYTF; CDR3 DNA: TGTGCCAGCAGCCCCTACAGGAGTCCTAACTATGGCTACACCTTC
D gene: TRBD1; clone size: once; J gene: TRBJ2-7; V gene: TRBV7-9; CDR3 length: 14; CDR3 protein: CASSKRTGAGEQYF; CDR3 DNA: TGTGCCAGCAGTAAACGGACAGGGGCGGGCGAGCAGTACTTC
D gene: -; clone size: -; J gene: TRBJ2-3; V gene: TRBV5-1; CDR3 length: 15; CDR3 protein: CASSLGAGGTDTQYF; CDR3 DNA: TGCGCCAGCAGCTTGGGAGCCGGAGGAACAGATACGCAGTATTTT
D gene: -; clone size: -; J gene: TRBJ1-4; V gene: TRBV6-2/TRBV6-3; CDR3 length: 15; CDR3 protein: CASSYFRGGNEKLFF; CDR3 DNA: TGTGCCAGCAGTTACTTCCGGGGAGGTAATGAAAAACTGTTTTTT
D gene: -; clone size: -; J gene: TRBJ2-3; V gene: TRBV19; CDR3 length: 17; CDR3 protein: CASSIDGPSAVSDTQYF; CDR3 DNA: TGTGCCAGTAGTATAGATGGGCCCTCGGCCGTTTCAGATACGCAGTATTTT
D gene: -; clone size: -; J gene: TRBJ2-1; V gene: TRBV3-1/TRBV3-2; CDR3 length: 14; CDR3 protein: CASSHGTAYNEQFF; CDR3 DNA: TGTGCCAGCAGCCACGGGACTGCTTACAATGAGCAGTTCTTC
D gene: TRBD2; clone size: -; J gene: TRBJ2-7; V gene: TRBV4-3; CDR3 length: 13; CDR3 protein: CASSQDGGNEQYF; CDR3 DNA: TGCGCCAGCAGCCAGGACGGGGGGAACGAGCAGTACTTC
D gene: TRBD1; clone size: -; J gene: TRBJ1-1; V gene: TRBV6-1; CDR3 length: 13; CDR3 protein: CASKDRGNTEAFF; CDR3 DNA: TGTGCCAGCAAGGACAGGGGGAACACTGAAGCTTTCTTT
D gene: -; clone size: -; J gene: TRBJ2-5; V gene: TRBV29-1; CDR3 length: 13; CDR3 protein: CSVDLGSLETQYF; CDR3 DNA: TGCAGCGTTGATCTGGGGAGTCTAGAGACCCAGTACTTC
D gene: TRBD1; clone size: -; J gene: TRBJ2-2; V gene: TRBV27; CDR3 length: 19; CDR3 protein: CASRTTGTGGGRDTGELFF; CDR3 DNA: TGTGCCAGCAGGACGACCGGGACAGGGGGCGGTAGGGACACCGGGGAGCTGTTTTTT
D gene: -; clone size: -; J gene: TRBJ1-1; V gene: TRBV19; CDR3 length: 13; CDR3 protein: CASSSVLGTEAFF; CDR3 DNA: TGTGCCAGTTCCTCAGTCCTAGGCACTGAAGCTTTCTTT
D gene: -; clone size: -; J gene: TRBJ1-6; V gene: TRBV19; CDR3 length: 14; CDR3 protein: CASSIGQGGTPLHF; CDR3 DNA: TGTGCCAGTAGTATAGGGCAGGGTGGTACACCCCTCCACTTT
D gene: TRBD1; clone size: -; J gene: TRBJ2-1; V gene: TRBV3-1/TRBV3-2; CDR3 length: 16; CDR3 protein: CASSQDLGQGYNEQFF; CDR3 DNA: TGTGCCAGCAGCCAAGATTTGGGACAGGGCTACAATGAGCAGTTCTTC
D gene: -; clone size: -; J gene: TRBJ1-2; V gene: TRBV5-4; CDR3 length: 16; CDR3 protein: CASTRGGINGNYGYTF; CDR3 DNA: TGTGCCAGCACCCGGGGGGGGATAAATGGTAACTATGGCTACACCTTC
D gene: TRBD1; clone size: few; J gene: TRBJ2-3; V gene: TRBV2; CDR3 length: 12; CDR3 protein: CARGQQTDTQYF; CDR3 DNA: TGTGCCAGGGGACAGCAGACAGATACGCAGTATTTT
D gene: TRBD2; clone size: -; J gene: TRBJ2-1; V gene: TRBV7-9; CDR3 length: 15; CDR3 protein: CASSPGSGVEIEQFF; CDR3 DNA: TGTGCCAGCAGTCCCGGGAGCGGGGTTGAAATCGAGCAGTTCTTC
D gene: -; clone size: few; J gene: TRBJ2-7; V gene: TRBV6-2/TRBV6-3; CDR3 length: 16; CDR3 protein: CASSYPIRPGSYEQYF; CDR3 DNA: TGTGCCAGCAGTTACCCTATTCGGCCGGGGAGCTACGAGCAGTACTTC
D gene: TRBD1; clone size: -; J gene: TRBJ1-1; V gene: TRBV19; CDR3 length: 17; CDR3 protein: CASKPQDRGRMNTEAFF; CDR3 DNA: TGTGCCAGTAAGCCCCAAGACAGGGGGCGAATGAACACTGAAGCTTTCTTT
D gene: -; clone size: once; J gene: TRBJ1-2; V gene: TRBV5-1; CDR3 length: 14; CDR3 protein: CASSFKLGGYGYTF; CDR3 DNA: TGCGCCAGCAGCTTTAAGCTAGGGGGTTATGGCTACACCTTC
D gene: TRBD1; clone size: -; J gene: TRBJ2-2; V gene: TRBV5-8; CDR3 length: 15; CDR3 protein: CASSWTGYNTGELFF; CDR3 DNA: TGTGCCAGCAGCTGGACAGGCTATAACACCGGGGAGCTGTTTTTT
D gene: -; clone size: -; J gene: TRBJ1-2; V gene: TRBV6-2/TRBV6-3; CDR3 length: 17; CDR3 protein: CASSYSKAGRGTYGYTF; CDR3 DNA: TGTGCCAGCAGTTACTCGAAGGCGGGAAGGGGAACTTATGGCTACACCTTC
D gene: TRBD1; clone size: -; J gene: TRBJ2-7; V gene: TRBV7-6; CDR3 length: 15; CDR3 protein: CASSLGQGGTYEQYF; CDR3 DNA: TGTGCCAGCAGCTTGGGACAGGGAGGCACCTACGAGCAGTACTTC
D gene: -; clone size: few; J gene: TRBJ1-1; V gene: TRBV14; CDR3 length: 15; CDR3 protein: CASSQGGALGAEAFF; CDR3 DNA: TGTGCCAGCAGCCAAGGCGGGGCGCTGGGGGCTGAAGCTTTCTTT
D gene: TRBD2; clone size: -; J gene: TRBJ2-3; V gene: TRBV11-2; CDR3 length: 14; CDR3 protein: CASSRTSLPDTQYF; CDR3 DNA: TGTGCCAGCAGCCGGACTAGTTTGCCAGATACGCAGTATTTT
D gene: TRBD1; clone size: -; J gene: TRBJ2-1; V gene: TRBV29-1; CDR3 length: 10; CDR3 protein: CSVAGQAVFF; CDR3 DNA: TGCAGCGTTGCCGGACAGGCTGTGTTCTTC
D gene: -; clone size: -; J gene: TRBJ1-1; V gene: TRBV18; CDR3 length: 13; CDR3 protein: CASSQGAVTEAFF; CDR3 DNA: TGTGCCAGCTCGCAAGGGGCGGTCACTGAAGCTTTCTTT
D gene: -; clone size: -; J gene: TRBJ1-1; V gene: TRBV4-3; CDR3 length: 14; CDR3 protein: CASSPAQGLTEAFF; CDR3 DNA: TGCGCCAGCAGCCCTGCTCAGGGCCTCACTGAAGCTTTCTTT
D gene: TRBD2; clone size: -; J gene: TRBJ2-7; V gene: TRBV7-9; CDR3 length: 15; CDR3 protein: CASSSLAGGIREQYF; CDR3 DNA: TGTGCCAGCAGCTCACTAGCGGGGGGGATAAGGGAGCAGTACTTC
D gene: -; clone size: -; J gene: TRBJ1-1; V gene: TRBV4-1; CDR3 length: 14; CDR3 protein: CASSHEGAGLEAFF; CDR3 DNA: TGCGCCAGCAGCCACGAAGGGGCAGGGCTTGAAGCTTTCTTT
D gene: TRBD1; clone size: few; J gene: TRBJ1-5; V gene: TRBV25-1; CDR3 length: 17; CDR3 protein: CASSPGTESYSNQPQHF; CDR3 DNA: TGTGCCAGCAGTCCCGGGACAGAGTCTTATAGCAATCAGCCCCAGCATTTT
D gene: TRBD2; clone size: -; J gene: TRBJ2-7; V gene: TRBV29-1; CDR3 length: 15; CDR3 protein: CSVERGGLAGDEQYF; CDR3 DNA: TGCAGCGTTGAGAGAGGGGGACTAGCGGGGGACGAGCAGTACTTC
D gene: -; clone size: -; J gene: TRBJ2-2; V gene: TRBV3-1/TRBV3-2; CDR3 length: 14; CDR3 protein: CASSHGTGTGELFF; CDR3 DNA: TGTGCCAGCAGCCACGGGACTGGAACCGGGGAGCTGTTTTTT
D gene: TRBD2; clone size: few; J gene: TRBJ2-1; V gene: TRBV4-1; CDR3 length: 13; CDR3 protein: CASSQPTSPTTFF; CDR3 DNA: TGCGCCAGCAGCCAACCGACTAGCCCAACCACGTTCTTC
D gene: TRBD1; clone size: once; J gene: TRBJ1-2; V gene: TRBV5-6; CDR3 length: 14; CDR3 protein: CASSLDRGSYGYTF; CDR3 DNA: TGTGCCAGCAGCTTGGACAGGGGATCCTATGGCTACACCTTC
D gene: TRBD1; clone size: -; J gene: TRBJ2-1; V gene: TRBV3-1/TRBV3-2; CDR3 length: 16; CDR3 protein: CASSQERGLSYNEQFF; CDR3 DNA: TGTGCCAGCAGCCAAGAGAGGGGGCTCTCCTACAATGAGCAGTTCTTC
D gene: -; clone size: -; J gene: TRBJ2-3; V gene: TRBV24-1; CDR3 length: 14; CDR3 protein: CATSGTEGTDTQYF; CDR3 DNA: TGTGCCACCAGTGGAACAGAAGGCACAGATACGCAGTATTTT
D gene: -; clone size: few; J gene: TRBJ2-3; V gene: TRBV14; CDR3 length: 14; CDR3 protein: CASSQDRLTDTQYF; CDR3 DNA: TGTGCCAGCAGCCAAGATAGACTCACAGATACGCAGTATTTT
D gene: TRBD1; clone size: -; J gene: TRBJ1-6; V gene: TRBV11-3; CDR3 length: 14; CDR3 protein: CASSDRGRNSPLHF; CDR3 DNA: TGTGCCAGCAGTGACAGGGGTAGGAATTCACCCCTCCACTTT
D gene: TRBD1; clone size: -; J gene: TRBJ2-2; V gene: TRBV7-9; CDR3 length: 14; CDR3 protein: CASSPDRATGELFF; CDR3 DNA: TGTGCCAGCAGTCCTGACAGGGCTACCGGGGAGCTGTTTTTT
D gene: TRBD2; clone size: -; J gene: TRBJ2-1; V gene: TRBV7-2; CDR3 length: 14; CDR3 protein: CASSPGGPYNEQFF; CDR3 DNA: TGTGCCAGCAGCCCGGGGGGGCCCTACAATGAGCAGTTCTTC
D gene: -; clone size: few; J gene: TRBJ1-3; V gene: TRBV3-1/TRBV3-2; CDR3 length: 16; CDR3 protein: CASSQDQGGSGNTIYF; CDR3 DNA: TGTGCCAGCAGCCAAGATCAAGGGGGCTCTGGAAACACCATATATTTT
D gene: -; clone size: -; J gene: TRBJ1-3; V gene: TRBV5-1; CDR3 length: 15; CDR3 protein: CASSLQGESGNTIYF; CDR3 DNA: TGCGCCAGCAGCTTACAGGGAGAAAGTGGAAACACCATATATTTT
D gene: TRBD2; clone size: -; J gene: TRBJ2-7; V gene: TRBV7-2; CDR3 length: 16; CDR3 protein: CASSQGGSGGLYEQYF; CDR3 DNA: TGTGCCAGCAGCCAAGGGGGTAGCGGGGGGCTATACGAGCAGTACTTC
D gene: -; clone size: -; J gene: TRBJ1-1; V gene: TRBV19; CDR3 length: 17; CDR3 protein: CASSMFQGLGGITEAFF; CDR3 DNA: TGTGCCAGTAGTATGTTTCAGGGACTAGGGGGGATCACTGAAGCTTTCTTT
D gene: -; clone size: few; J gene: TRBJ1-2; V gene: TRBV9; CDR3 length: 16; CDR3 protein: CASSESPGLGRYGYTF; CDR3 DNA: TGTGCCAGCAGCGAGAGCCCGGGATTAGGAAGGTATGGCTACACCTTC
D gene: TRBD1; clone size: -; J gene: TRBJ1-5; V gene: TRBV2; CDR3 length: 15; CDR3 protein: CASNLGQARNQPQHF; CDR3 DNA: TGTGCCAGCAATTTGGGACAGGCTCGAAATCAGCCCCAGCATTTT
D gene: TRBD1; clone size: -; J gene: TRBJ1-2; V gene: TRBV19; CDR3 length: 15; CDR3 protein: CASSTSGTGTNGYTF; CDR3 DNA: TGTGCCAGTAGTACCTCGGGGACAGGGACTAATGGCTACACCTTC
D gene: TRBD2; clone size: -; J gene: TRBJ2-3; V gene: TRBV9; CDR3 length: 18; CDR3 protein: CASSPGVAGGQWVDTQYF; CDR3 DNA: TGTGCCAGCAGCCCCGGGGTAGCGGGGGGGCAGTGGGTAGATACGCAGTATTTT
D gene: -; clone size: -; J gene: TRBJ1-6; V gene: TRBV19; CDR3 length: 14; CDR3 protein: CASRGRVWNSPLHF; CDR3 DNA: TGTGCCAGTAGGGGCAGGGTCTGGAATTCACCCCTCCACTTT
D gene: -; clone size: -; J gene: TRBJ1-3; V gene: TRBV30; CDR3 length: 12; CDR3 protein: CAWTAAGNTIYF; CDR3 DNA: TGTGCCTGGACTGCGGCGGGAAACACCATATATTTT
D gene: -; clone size: -; J gene: TRBJ1-2; V gene: TRBV19; CDR3 length: 13; CDR3 protein: CASTDGQRYDYTF; CDR3 DNA: TGTGCCAGTACCGACGGACAGAGATATGACTACACCTTC
D gene: -; clone size: -; J gene: TRBJ2-7; V gene: TRBV18; CDR3 length: 14; CDR3 protein: CASSRGDSSREQYF; CDR3 DNA: TGTGCCAGCTCACGAGGTGACAGTTCACGCGAGCAGTACTTC
D gene: TRBD1; clone size: -; J gene: TRBJ1-6; V gene: TRBV24-1; CDR3 length: 15; CDR3 protein: CATTRGTVNNSPLHF; CDR3 DNA: TGTGCTACAACTCGTGGGACAGTAAATAATTCACCCCTCCACTTT